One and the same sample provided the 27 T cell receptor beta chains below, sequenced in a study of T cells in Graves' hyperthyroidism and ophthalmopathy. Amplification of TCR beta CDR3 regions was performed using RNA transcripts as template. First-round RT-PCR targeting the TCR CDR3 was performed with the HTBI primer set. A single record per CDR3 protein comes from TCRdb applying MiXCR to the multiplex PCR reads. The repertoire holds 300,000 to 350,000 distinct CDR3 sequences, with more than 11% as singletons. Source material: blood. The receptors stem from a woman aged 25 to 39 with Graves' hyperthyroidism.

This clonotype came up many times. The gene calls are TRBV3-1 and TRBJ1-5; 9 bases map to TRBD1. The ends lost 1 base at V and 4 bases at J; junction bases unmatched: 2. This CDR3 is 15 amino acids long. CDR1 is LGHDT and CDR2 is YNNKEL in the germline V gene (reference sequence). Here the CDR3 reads CASSQGTGENQPQHF. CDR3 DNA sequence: TGTGCCAGCAGCCAAGGGACAGGGGAGAATCAGCCCCAGCATTTT.

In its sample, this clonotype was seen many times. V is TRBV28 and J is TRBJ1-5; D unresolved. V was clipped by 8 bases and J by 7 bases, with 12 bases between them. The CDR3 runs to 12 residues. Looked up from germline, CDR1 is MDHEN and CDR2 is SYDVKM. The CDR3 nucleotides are TGTGCCAGCGAGGGAGTTCGGCAGCCCCAGCATTTT. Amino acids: CASEGVRQPQHF.

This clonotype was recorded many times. The CDR3 is CASRRTSAYNEQFF. The CDR3 DNA reads as TGTGCCAGCAGACGGACTAGCGCCTACAATGAGCAGTTCTTC. The rearrangement joins TRBV27 to TRBJ2-1; 9 bases are a match to TRBD2. Trimming took 6 bases from V and 2 from J; bases not matched to a gene: 2. The CDR3 is 14 residues long. Germline-derived CDR1 and CDR2 are MNHEY and SMNVEV (reference sequence).

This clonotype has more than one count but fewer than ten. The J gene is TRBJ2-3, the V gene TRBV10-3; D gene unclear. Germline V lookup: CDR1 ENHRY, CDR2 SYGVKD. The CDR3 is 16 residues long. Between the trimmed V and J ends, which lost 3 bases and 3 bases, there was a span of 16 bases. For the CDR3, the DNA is TGTGCCATCAGTGAACCTTCCGTCAGAGAGACAGATACGCAGTATTTT. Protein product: CAISEPSVRETDTQYF.

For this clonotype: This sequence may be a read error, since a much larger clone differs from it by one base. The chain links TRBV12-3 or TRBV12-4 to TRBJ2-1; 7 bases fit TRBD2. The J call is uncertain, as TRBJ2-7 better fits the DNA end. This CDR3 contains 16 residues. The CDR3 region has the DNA TGTGCCAGCAGAGGGACTACCAAAGGCTCCTACAATGAGCAGTACTTC. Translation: CASRGTTKGSYNEQYF.

CDR3 bases: TGTGCCAGCAGGGAGACAGGGGTAAAAAACGAGCAGTACTTC. This codes for CASRETGVKNEQYF. This chain connects TRBV2 to TRBJ2-7; 8 positions match TRBD1. Germline CDR1 is SNHLY and CDR2 is FYNNEI. V was pared by 6 bases and J by 5 bases, with 9 bases of the junction left unmatched. The CDR3 runs 14 residues.

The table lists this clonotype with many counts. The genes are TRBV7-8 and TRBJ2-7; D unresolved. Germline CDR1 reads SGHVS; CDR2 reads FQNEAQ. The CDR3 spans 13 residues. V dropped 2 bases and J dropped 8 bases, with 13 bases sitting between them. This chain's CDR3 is CASSLHPRAQQYF. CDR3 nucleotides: TGTGCCAGCAGCTTACATCCCCGGGCCCAGCAGTACTTC.

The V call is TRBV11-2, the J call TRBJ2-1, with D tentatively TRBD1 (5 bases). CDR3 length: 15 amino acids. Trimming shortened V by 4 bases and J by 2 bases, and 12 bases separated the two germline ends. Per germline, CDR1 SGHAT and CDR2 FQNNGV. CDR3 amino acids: CASSWGRGTYNEQFF. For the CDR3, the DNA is TGTGCCAGCAGCTGGGGAAGGGGCACCTACAATGAGCAGTTCTTC. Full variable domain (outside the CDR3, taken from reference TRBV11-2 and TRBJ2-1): EAGVAQSPRYKIIEKRQSVAFWCNPISGHATLYWYQQILGQGPKLLIQFQNNGVVDDSQLPKDRFSAERLKGVDSTLKIQPAKLEDSAVYLCASSWGRGTYNEQFFGPGTRLTVL.

CDR3 sequence reads: CASSVGGTVYGYTF. CDR3 coding DNA: TGTGCCAGCAGCGTAGGCGGGACAGTTTATGGCTACACCTTC. The chain carries TRBV7-2 and TRBJ1-2; 7 nucleotides match TRBD1. Germline CDR1 is SGHTA and CDR2 is FQGNSA. With V trimmed by 5 bases and J by 5 bases, 8 bases remained unmatched. The CDR3 contains 14 residues.

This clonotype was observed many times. In DNA form, the CDR3 reads TGCAGTGCTAGAGCCGGAATGGGACTAGCGGGAGCCTACAATGAGCAGTTCTTC. It specifies CSARAGMGLAGAYNEQFF. V and J are TRBV20-1 and TRBJ2-1, with 14 bases matching TRBD2. Germline CDR1 and CDR2: DFQATT and SNEGSKA (reference sequence). This CDR3 has 18 amino acids. The J segment lost 2 bases and the V segment lost 1 base, leaving 7 bases of the junction unmatched.

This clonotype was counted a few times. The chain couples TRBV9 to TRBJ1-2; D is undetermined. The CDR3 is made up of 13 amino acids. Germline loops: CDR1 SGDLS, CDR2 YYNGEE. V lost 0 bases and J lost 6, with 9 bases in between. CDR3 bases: TGTGCCAGCAGCGTAGGTGAGGGAAATGGCTACACCTTC. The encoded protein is CASSVGEGNGYTF.

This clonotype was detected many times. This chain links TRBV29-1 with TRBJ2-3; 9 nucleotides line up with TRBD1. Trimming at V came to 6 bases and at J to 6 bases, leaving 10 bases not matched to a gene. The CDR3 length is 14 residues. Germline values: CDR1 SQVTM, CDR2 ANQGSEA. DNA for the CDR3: TGCAGCGTCTTCCGGGACAGGGTTCCCGATACGCAGTATTTT. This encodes CSVFRDRVPDTQYF.

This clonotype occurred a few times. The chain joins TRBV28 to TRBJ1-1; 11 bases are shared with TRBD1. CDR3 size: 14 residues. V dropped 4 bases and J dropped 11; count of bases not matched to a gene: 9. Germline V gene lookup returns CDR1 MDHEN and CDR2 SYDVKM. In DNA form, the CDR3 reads TGTGCCAGCAGTTCCCCTGGACAGGGGGCGCGGGCTTTCTTT. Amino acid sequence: CASSSPGQGARAFF.

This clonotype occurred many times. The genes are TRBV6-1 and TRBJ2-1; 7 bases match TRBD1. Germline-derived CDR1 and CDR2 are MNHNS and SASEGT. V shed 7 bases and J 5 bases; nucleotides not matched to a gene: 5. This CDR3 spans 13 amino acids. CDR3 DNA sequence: TGTGCCAGCAAGAGGACAGGTAACAATGAGCAGTTCTTC. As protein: CASKRTGNNEQFF.

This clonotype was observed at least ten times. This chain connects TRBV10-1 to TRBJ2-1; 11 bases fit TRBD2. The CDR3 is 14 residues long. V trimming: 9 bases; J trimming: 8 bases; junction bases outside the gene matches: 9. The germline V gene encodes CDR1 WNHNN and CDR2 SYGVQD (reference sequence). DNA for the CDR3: TGCGCCAGTATACTAGCGGGGGACGATTATGAGCAGTTCTTC. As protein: CASILAGDDYEQFF.

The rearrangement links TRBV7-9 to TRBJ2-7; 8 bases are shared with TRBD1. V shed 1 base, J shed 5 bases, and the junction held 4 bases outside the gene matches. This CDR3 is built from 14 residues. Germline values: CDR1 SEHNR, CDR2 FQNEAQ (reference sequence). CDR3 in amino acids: CASSLGDRIDEQYF. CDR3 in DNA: TGTGCCAGCAGCTTAGGGGACAGGATCGACGAGCAGTACTTC.

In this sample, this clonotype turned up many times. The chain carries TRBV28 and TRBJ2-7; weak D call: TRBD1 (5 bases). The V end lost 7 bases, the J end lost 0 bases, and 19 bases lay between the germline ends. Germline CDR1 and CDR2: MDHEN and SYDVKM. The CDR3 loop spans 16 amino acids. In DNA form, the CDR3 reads TGTGCCAGCACCGCAGGGTCGCGGTTCGGCTCCTACGAGCAGTACTTC. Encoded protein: CASTAGSRFGSYEQYF.

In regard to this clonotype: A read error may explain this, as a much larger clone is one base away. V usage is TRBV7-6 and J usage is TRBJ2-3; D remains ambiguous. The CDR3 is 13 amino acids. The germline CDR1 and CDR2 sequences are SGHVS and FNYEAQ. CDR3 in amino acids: CASSLEYTDTRYF. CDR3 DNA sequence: TGTGCCAGCAGCTTAGAATACACAGATACGCGGTATTTT.

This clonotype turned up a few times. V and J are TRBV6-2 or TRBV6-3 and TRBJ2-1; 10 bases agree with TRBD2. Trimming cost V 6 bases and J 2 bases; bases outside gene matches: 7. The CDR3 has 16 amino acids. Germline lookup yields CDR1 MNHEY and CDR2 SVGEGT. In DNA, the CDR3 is TGTGCCAGCAGCCCGATAGCGGGAGGAACCTACAATGAGCAGTTCTTC. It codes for CASSPIAGGTYNEQFF.

CDR3 residues: CASSQDLGETFF. In nucleotides, the CDR3 is TGTGCCAGCAGCCAAGATTTGGGGGAGACTTTCTTT. The chain recombines TRBV3-1 with TRBJ1-1; D is perhaps TRBD1 (5 bases). Per germline, CDR1 LGHDT and CDR2 YNNKEL (reference sequence). This CDR3 spans 12 amino acids. With 0 bases removed from V and 12 bases from J, the gap between germline ends came to 11 bases.

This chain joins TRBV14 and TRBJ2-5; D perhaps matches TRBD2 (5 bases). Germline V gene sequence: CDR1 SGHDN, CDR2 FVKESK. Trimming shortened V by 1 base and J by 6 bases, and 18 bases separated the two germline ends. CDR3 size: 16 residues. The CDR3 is CASSQGALDGGQTQYF. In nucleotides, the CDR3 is TGTGCCAGCAGCCAAGGGGCCCTAGACGGCGGGCAGACCCAGTACTTC.

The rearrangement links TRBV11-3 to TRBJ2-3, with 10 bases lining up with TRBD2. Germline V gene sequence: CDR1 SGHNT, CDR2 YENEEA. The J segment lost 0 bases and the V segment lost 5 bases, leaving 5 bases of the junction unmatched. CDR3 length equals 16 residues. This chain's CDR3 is CASSTGTSASTDTQYF. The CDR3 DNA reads TGTGCCAGCAGCACAGGGACTAGCGCAAGCACAGATACGCAGTATTTT.

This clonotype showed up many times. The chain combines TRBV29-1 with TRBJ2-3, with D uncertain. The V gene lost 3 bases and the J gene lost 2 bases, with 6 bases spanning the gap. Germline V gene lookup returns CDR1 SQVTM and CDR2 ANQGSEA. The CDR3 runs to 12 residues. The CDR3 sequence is CSVEDDTDTQYF. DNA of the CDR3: TGCAGCGTTGAGGATGACACAGATACGCAGTATTTT.

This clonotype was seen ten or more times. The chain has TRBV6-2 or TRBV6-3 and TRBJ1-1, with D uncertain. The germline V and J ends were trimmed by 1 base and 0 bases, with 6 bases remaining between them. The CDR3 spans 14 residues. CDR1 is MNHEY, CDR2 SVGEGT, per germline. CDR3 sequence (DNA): TGTGCCAGCAGTTACTTACCGATGAACACTGAAGCTTTCTTT. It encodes CASSYLPMNTEAFF.

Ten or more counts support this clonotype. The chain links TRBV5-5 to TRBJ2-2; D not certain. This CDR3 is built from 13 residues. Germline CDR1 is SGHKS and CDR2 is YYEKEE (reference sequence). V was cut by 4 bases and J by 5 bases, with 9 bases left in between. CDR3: CASSPSWTGELFF. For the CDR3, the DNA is TGTGCCAGCAGCCCCTCCTGGACCGGGGAGCTGTTTTTT.

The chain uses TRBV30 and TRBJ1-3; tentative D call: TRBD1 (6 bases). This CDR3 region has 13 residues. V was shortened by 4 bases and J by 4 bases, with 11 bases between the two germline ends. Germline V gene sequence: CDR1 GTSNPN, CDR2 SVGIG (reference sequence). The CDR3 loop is CAWTKGTGNTIYF. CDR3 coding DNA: TGTGCCTGGACCAAAGGGACAGGAAACACCATATATTTT.

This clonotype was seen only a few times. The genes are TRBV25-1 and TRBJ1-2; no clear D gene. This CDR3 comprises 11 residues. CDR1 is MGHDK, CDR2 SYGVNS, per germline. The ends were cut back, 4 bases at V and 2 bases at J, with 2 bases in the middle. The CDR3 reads CASSGNYGYTF. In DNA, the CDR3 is TGTGCCAGCAGTGGGAACTATGGCTACACCTTC.